The source of this T cell receptor beta chain is a study of cytomegalovirus exposure and HLA in healthy donors. Regarding the study as a whole: Later analysis indicated greater clonal expansion among HLA-associated TCR beta chains than among equally common other chains.

The study ran its PCR with 60 Vbeta and 13 Jbeta primers. The table came from immunoSEQ multiplex PCR; TCRdb's copy has only in-frame clones and leaves some out. The sample yields some 54,000 clones, about 73% seen once. Trimming cost V 6 bases and J 6 bases; bases outside gene matches: 7. Germline CDR1 is MGHDK and CDR2 is SYGVNS. This CDR3 contains 15 residues. Worth noting for this clone: The antigen remains unidentified.

The J gene is TRBJ1-6, the V gene TRBV25-1; 8 bases are shared with TRBD1. This TCR was recovered from a man in his late teens or twenties in good health and CMV-seronegative. The material sequenced was PBMCs. The CDR3 loop is CASSRTGSGNSPLHF. In DNA, the CDR3 is TGTGCCAGCAGCCGGACAGGGTCGGGTAATTCACCCCTCCACTTT.